The clone carrying this T cell receptor beta chain was recorded many times. Its antigen is unidentified. Control and CVID samples contributed equal amounts of genomic DNA. Libraries were prepared by immunoSEQ multiplex PCR; TCRdb keeps only in-frame clonotypes and omits some of them. The sample shows 30,000 to 40,000 clones, none of them appearing just once. The sample originates from a study of T cell clonality in common variable immunodeficiency. General study findings and limits: Repertoire-complication correlations in CVID were limited by patient heterogeneity. Common variable immunodeficiency TCR beta sequences reportedly had fewer deletions and N-nucleotide insertions.

This receptor was identified in a person between 18 and 75 years old in good health. The sequencing sample was made of peripheral blood mononuclear cells.

Here the CDR3 reads CSARGGLNTEAFF. The part of the CDR3 DNA that was read is TGCAGTGCTAGAGGAGGGTTGAACACTGAA. The chain carries TRBV20-1 and TRBJ1-1; D ambiguous. The missing CDR3 end, 3 residues past where the read stops, is filled in from the germline J gene. Germline CDR1 and CDR2: DFQATT and SNEGSKA (reference sequence). The ends were cut back, 1 base at V and 0 bases at J, with 6 bases in the middle. The CDR3 loop spans 13 amino acids.